Here is one TCR beta chain with its context. The data were taken from a study of control samples from healthy donors and cancer patients. The CDR3 contains 14 residues. Germline V gene data show CDR1 as MNHNS and CDR2 as SASEGT. The V gene end was trimmed by 1 base and the J gene end by 8 bases; junction bases not matched to a gene: 4. Sequenced by immunoSEQ multiplex PCR; TCRdb stores in-frame clones only, minus some. The repertoire holds 100,000 or so clones, about 83% seen once, with 13% in the top ten. The sequence came from a woman in her forties or fifties in good health. Sequencing was carried out using blood. The V gene is TRBV6-1, the J gene TRBJ1-4; TRBD1 aligns across 7 bases. Written as DNA, the CDR3 is TGTGCCAGCAGTGAAGTGGGACAGCGAGAAAAACTGTTTTTT. Its translation is CASSEVGQREKLFF.